The text below deals with one TCR beta chain. Antigen: not known. Clones were read by immunoSEQ multiplex PCR, and TCRdb kept only the in-frame ones, dropping some. The sample holds 140,000 to 150,000 clones, approximately 94% seen once. V shed 2 bases and J shed 6 bases, with 10 bases lying between them. The CDR3 loop spans 13 amino acids. Per germline, CDR1 MNHEY and CDR2 SMNVEV (reference sequence). The data were obtained in a study of T cell responses to AZD1222 COVID-19 vaccine. Broader study findings: Only six or seven AZD1222 recipients tested seropositive at baseline. Mapped onto spike, vaccine-associated CD4 TCRs spanned it and were dominant at 160-218 and 743-854. Mostly white British, mostly female donors; authors suggested clonal diversity may be underestimated.

This receptor was taken from an adult in good health. The material sequenced was peripheral blood, taken on day 0 of AZD1222 vaccination. The chain joins TRBV27 to TRBJ1-2, with D hard to call. The CDR3 is CASSLSARDGYTF. CDR3 DNA: TGTGCCAGCAGTTTAAGTGCAAGAGATGGCTACACCTTC.